These 5 T cell receptor beta chains originate from one sample sequenced in a study of T-cell memory formation after mild COVID-19. MiXCR was run by TCRdb on the 5' RACE reads, yielding one entry per CDR3 protein. The table records hundreds of thousands of distinct CDR3 sequences, approximately 24% of them present only once. Sequences were obtained from PBMCs or a T cell subset sorted from them (not recorded which). The receptors derive from an adult woman who had mild COVID-19 (a few samples of this study predate the infection). Cell type and time point are not known.

The chain has TRBV6-1 and TRBJ2-7, with 10 bases lining up with TRBD1. The length of the CDR3 is 14 residues. Germline CDR1 MNHNS, CDR2 SASEGT. The V and J ends lost 7 bases and 2 bases, in that order; junction bases with no gene match: 5. In nucleotides, the CDR3 is TGTGCCAGCAACCGGGACAGGGGTGCCTACGAGCAGTACTTC. Its translation: CASNRDRGAYEQYF.

This clonotype has more than one count but fewer than ten. V is TRBV27 and J is TRBJ2-2; 10 nucleotides line up with TRBD1. Germline CDR1 and CDR2: MNHEY and SMNVEV (reference sequence). The CDR3 totals 15 residues. The J segment lost 4 bases and the V segment lost 6 bases, leaving 5 bases of the junction unmatched. CDR3 residues: CASRVDRGLTGELFF. Here the CDR3 DNA reads TGTGCCAGCAGGGTAGACAGGGGGCTCACCGGGGAGCTGTTTTTT.

The rearrangement uses TRBV7-9 and TRBJ1-1; D gene unclear. There are 15 residues in the CDR3. Germline V gives CDR1 SEHNR, CDR2 FQNEAQ (reference sequence). Trimming stripped 5 bases from V and 0 bases from J, with 13 bases between. For the CDR3, the DNA is TGTGCCAGCAGCCTGGGATCTGGACTGAACACTGAAGCTTTCTTT. Translated, it gives CASSLGSGLNTEAFF.

This clonotype was counted once. The chain has TRBV7-8 and TRBJ2-5; TRBD1 is a possible D gene (6 bases). This CDR3 has 16 residues. Germline CDR1 SGHVS, CDR2 FQNEAQ. The V end lost 5 bases, the J end lost 0 bases, and 16 bases lay between the germline ends. This CDR3 is CASSLQQGSYQETQYF. In DNA form, the CDR3 reads TGTGCCAGCAGCCTTCAACAGGGTAGCTACCAAGAGACCCAGTACTTC.

The chain employs TRBV15 and TRBJ1-1; D uncertain. V was shortened by 1 base and J by 4 bases, with 16 bases between the two germline ends. The length of the CDR3 is 16 residues. In germline, CDR1 is LNHNV, CDR2 YYDKDF (reference sequence). CDR3 amino acids: CATSRATSGSSTEAFF. The CDR3 DNA follows: TGTGCCACCAGCAGAGCGACCTCTGGATCGAGCACTGAAGCTTTCTTT.